Listed here is a single T cell receptor beta chain. The data are from a study of cytomegalovirus exposure and HLA in healthy donors. The CDR3 is made up of 18 amino acids. Germline CDR1 KGHSH, CDR2 LQKENI. V was pared by 6 bases and J by 0 bases, with 22 bases between. PCR was performed using 60 Vbeta and 13 Jbeta primers. TCRdb's table, derived via immunoSEQ multiplex PCR, lists solely in-frame clones and lacks some. Of 90,000 to 120,000 clones in the sample, roughly 82% were seen once. The clonotype was recovered from a woman under 30 in good health and CMV-seronegative. The chain is built from TRBV18 and TRBJ2-3; tentatively, D is TRBD1 (6 bases). Material for sequencing was PBMCs. The CDR3 DNA is TGTGCCAGCTCCCCCGGATCACAGGGACCAACTAGCACAGATACGCAGTATTTT. Encoded protein: CASSPGSQGPTSTDTQYF.